The next 5 T cell receptor beta chains were all read from a single sample in a study of blood T cell repertoires in COVID-19. TCRdb keeps only in-frame clones here, not all; method: immunoSEQ multiplex PCR. The table includes 150,000 to 200,000 clones, over 80% detected once. The sequenced sample consisted of PBMCs or T cells enriched from blood (not recorded which). Source of these receptors: a woman aged 55-69 years who had recovered from COVID-19.

The chain employs TRBV19 and TRBJ2-2; no firm D call. Germline CDR1 reads LNHDA; CDR2 reads SQIVND (reference sequence). The CDR3 consists of 13 residues. The V end lost 2 bases, the J end lost 4 bases, and 5 bases lay between the germline ends. The CDR3 region is CASSILLTGELFF. In DNA form, the CDR3 reads TGTGCCAGTAGTATACTTCTCACCGGGGAGCTGTTTTTT.

The gene calls are TRBV5-1 and TRBJ1-2; TRBD1 might be the D (5 bases). Trimming removed 5 bases at V and 8 bases at J, with 16 bases between. The CDR3 covers 13 residues. Per the germline V gene, CDR1 is SGHRS and CDR2 is YFSETQ. The CDR3 sequence is CASSSRGSWGYTF. CDR3 coding DNA: TGCGCCAGCAGTTCAAGGGGCTCTTGGGGCTACACCTTC.

The rearrangement uses TRBV6-2 or TRBV6-3 and TRBJ2-1, with 10 nucleotides matching TRBD1. V lost 5 bases to trimming and J lost 5 bases; unmatched junction nucleotides: 6. Per germline, CDR1 MNHEY and CDR2 SVGEGT. The CDR3 loop spans 15 amino acids. The CDR3, as DNA: TGTGCCAGCAGTGACTGGACAGGGGGGGACAATGAGCAGTTCTTC. Translation gives CASSDWTGGDNEQFF.

V gene TRBV28 combines with J gene TRBJ2-6, with D hard to call. V was pared by 6 bases and J by 0 bases, with 12 bases between. This CDR3 has 16 residues. CDR1 is MDHEN, CDR2 SYDVKM, per germline. The CDR3 DNA reads TGTGCCAGCAGACTATGGTCATTCTCTGGGGCCAACGTCCTGACTTTC. Its protein product is CASRLWSFSGANVLTF.

The chain links TRBV7-2 to TRBJ1-2; D is uncertain. The CDR3 totals 12 residues. The ends were cut back, 5 bases at V and 3 bases at J, with 7 bases in the middle. From germline, CDR1 is SGHTA and CDR2 FQGNSA. CDR3 amino acids: CASSQTDYGYTF. CDR3 coding DNA: TGTGCCAGCAGCCAAACAGACTATGGCTACACCTTC.